A single sample is the source of the 20 T cell receptor beta chains below, sequenced in a study of cytomegalovirus exposure and HLA in healthy donors. PCR primers comprised 60 Vbeta and 13 Jbeta primers. Only in-frame clones appear in the TCRdb table, and some are missing; sequencing was by immunoSEQ multiplex PCR. The sample holds under 120,000 clones, 60% to 85% seen once. The sample consisted of PBMCs. The receptors were gathered from a female donor in good health and CMV-seropositive.

V is TRBV2 and J is TRBJ2-5; 10 positions match TRBD1. CDR3 length: 17 residues. Per germline, CDR1 SNHLY and CDR2 FYNNEI. V dropped 5 bases and J dropped 4; count of bases not matched to a gene: 13. DNA of the CDR3: TGTGCCAGCAGTACCTCGGGGGCCCGGACAGGGGGAGAGACCCAGTACTTC. Its protein is CASSTSGARTGGETQYF.

This sequence joins TRBV7-3 and TRBJ1-1; a possible D gene is TRBD1 (6 bases). CDR3 length equals 13 residues. CDR1 and CDR2 from the germline V gene are SGHTA and FQGTGA. Trimming stripped 6 bases from V and 0 bases from J, with 8 bases between. The CDR3 reads CASRRQVNTEAFF. The CDR3 coding sequence is TGTGCCAGCAGGAGACAGGTGAACACTGAAGCTTTCTTT.

In this sample, this clone turned up once. V and J are TRBV11-2 and TRBJ1-6; 8 bases are shared with TRBD1. Germline-derived CDR1 and CDR2 are SGHAT and FQNNGV. The CDR3 covers 14 residues. The ends lost 5 bases at V and 10 bases at J; junction bases unmatched: 7. The CDR3 region has the DNA TGTGCCAGCAGCCCTCGACAGGGGCCGTCACCCCTCCACTTT. Translating it yields CASSPRQGPSPLHF.

V usage is TRBV9 and J usage is TRBJ2-3, with 8 nucleotides matching TRBD2. CDR3 size: 14 residues. From germline, CDR1 is SGDLS and CDR2 YYNGEE. The V gene end was trimmed by 4 bases and the J gene end by 5 bases; junction bases not matched to a gene: 6. The CDR3 loop is CASSFSGAGDTQYF. CDR3 coding DNA: TGTGCCAGCAGCTTTAGCGGGGCGGGAGATACGCAGTATTTT.

The rearrangement uses TRBV28 and TRBJ2-3, with no clear D. Germline-derived CDR1 and CDR2 are MDHEN and SYDVKM. The CDR3 is 12 residues long. Trimming pared 8 bases from V and 0 bases from J, leaving 6 bases between. CDR3 sequence: CASLSSTDTQYF. CDR3 coding DNA: TGTGCCAGCCTAAGTAGCACAGATACGCAGTATTTT.

The chain couples TRBV9 to TRBJ2-1; no definite D call. Trimming shortened V by 6 bases and J by 3 bases, and 13 bases separated the two germline ends. The CDR3 spans 14 residues. Germline CDR1 is SGDLS and CDR2 is YYNGEE. The CDR3 region has the DNA TGTGCCAGCACCCCTGTTCTTAGCTACAATGAGCAGTTCTTC. Protein sequence: CASTPVLSYNEQFF.

This clone was seen a few times. This chain uses TRBV30 with TRBJ1-4; D perhaps matches TRBD1 (6 bases). The germline V gene encodes CDR1 GTSNPN and CDR2 SVGIG (reference sequence). The CDR3 totals 16 residues. V gave up 3 bases and J gave up 1 base, with 15 bases separating them. The CDR3 DNA follows: TGTGCCTGGAGCAAGTCTCAGGGGTTAACTAATGAAAAACTGTTTTTT. This encodes CAWSKSQGLTNEKLFF.

The genes are TRBV2 and TRBJ1-5, with 11 bases fitting TRBD1. V was pared by 6 bases and J by 3 bases, with 4 bases of the junction left unmatched. Germline CDR1 is SNHLY and CDR2 is FYNNEI. The CDR3 has 15 residues. CDR3 region: CASRGQGVINQPQHF. The CDR3 DNA reads TGTGCCAGCAGGGGACAGGGGGTTATCAATCAGCCCCAGCATTTT. The whole variable domain, filled in from reference TRBV2 and TRBJ1-5, reads EPEVTQTPSHQVTQMGQEVILRCVPISNHLYFYWYRQILGQKVEFLVSFYNNEISEKSEIFDDQFSVERPDGSNFTLKIRSTKLEDSAMYFCASRGQGVINQPQHFGDGTRLSIL.

The J gene is TRBJ1-2, the V gene TRBV7-2; possible D gene TRBD1, 6 bases. The length of the CDR3 is 18 residues. The V gene lost 2 bases and the J gene lost 3 bases, with 22 bases spanning the gap. Germline lookup yields CDR1 SGHTA and CDR2 FQGNSA. The CDR3 DNA is TGTGCCAGCAGCTTAAGGGGGGGCCAGGGGAGGTTAGACTATGGCTACACCTTC. Encoded protein: CASSLRGGQGRLDYGYTF.

The chain carries TRBV10-2 and TRBJ2-5; 7 bases align to TRBD1. The J call may be in error: the DNA end matches TRBJ2-7 better. Per the germline V gene, CDR1 is WSHSY and CDR2 is SAAADI. The CDR3 extends over 14 amino acids. DNA of the CDR3: TGCGCCAGCAGTGAGTCCGGGACAGTCAACGAGCAGTACTTC. This translates into CASSESGTVNEQYF.

The chain is built from TRBV7-8 and TRBJ2-5; 7 nucleotides line up with TRBD1. V gave up 3 bases and J gave up 5 bases; unmatched junction bases: 12. Germline V gene lookup returns CDR1 SGHVS and CDR2 FQNEAQ. CDR3 length: 16 amino acids. CDR3 DNA: TGTGCCAGCAGCTTTCCTTTCGGGACAGTAGAGGAGACCCAGTACTTC. It encodes CASSFPFGTVEETQYF.

This chain uses TRBV27 with TRBJ2-1; 11 positions agree with TRBD2. V was pared by 1 base and J by 2 bases, with 19 bases of the junction left unmatched. Germline values: CDR1 MNHEY, CDR2 SMNVEV (reference sequence). CDR3 length: 22 amino acids. The CDR3 DNA is TGTGCCAGCAGTTTATTTGGGAGGCCGTTCGGTACTAGCGGGAGAACCTACAATGAGCAGTTCTTC. The encoded protein is CASSLFGRPFGTSGRTYNEQFF.

This rearrangement joins TRBV27 to TRBJ2-5, with 9 positions matching TRBD2. The CDR3 contains 15 residues. V was clipped by 3 bases and J by 5 bases; unmatched bases: 7. CDR1 MNHEY and CDR2 SMNVEV come from the germline V gene (reference sequence). In nucleotides, the CDR3 is TGTGCCAGCAGTTTTGGTAGCGGGAGCTTCGAGACCCAGTACTTC. This encodes CASSFGSGSFETQYF.

J is TRBJ1-5 and V is TRBV23-1; tentatively, D is TRBD1 (6 bases). TRBV23-1 is reported as an ORF; its role is uncertain. This CDR3 is built from 17 residues. V lost 0 bases, J lost 5 bases, and 17 bases lay in between. The chain's CDR3 is CASSQSILRDTDQPQHF. CDR3 coding DNA: TGCGCCAGCAGTCAATCCATTCTACGGGACACCGATCAGCCCCAGCATTTT.

The V call is TRBV5-1, the J call TRBJ2-1; 7 bases are a match to TRBD2. The CDR3 sequence is 15 residues long. Germline CDR1 SGHRS, CDR2 YFSETQ. Trimming at V came to 2 bases and at J to 6 bases, leaving 8 bases not matched to a gene. CDR3 coding DNA: TGCGCCAGCAGCTTTAGCGGGCCTCGACCCAATGAGCAGTTCTTC. Protein sequence: CASSFSGPRPNEQFF.

This clone was counted between two and nine times. The chain carries TRBV9 and TRBJ1-2; D ambiguous. The CDR3 runs to 14 residues. V gave up 6 bases and J gave up 0 bases, with 12 bases separating them. Germline loops: CDR1 SGDLS, CDR2 YYNGEE. DNA of the CDR3: TGTGCCAGCACCCCGGGGATAGCTAACTATGGCTACACCTTC. The encoded protein is CASTPGIANYGYTF.

The rearrangement links TRBV6-1 to TRBJ2-7, with a weak D call TRBD2 (5 bases). Looked up from germline, CDR1 is MNHNS and CDR2 is SASEGT. V was trimmed by 8 bases and J by 6 bases, leaving 17 bases between them. This CDR3 contains 13 residues. This chain's CDR3 is CASEGLNLIEQYF. CDR3 nucleotide sequence: TGTGCCAGCGAGGGTCTGAATCTAATCGAGCAGTACTTC.

V gene TRBV2 combines with J gene TRBJ1-1, with 9 bases that match TRBD1. The V and J ends lost 5 bases and 0 bases, in that order; junction bases with no gene match: 4. The CDR3 is made up of 15 amino acids. CDR1 and CDR2 from the germline V gene are SNHLY and FYNNEI. CDR3: CASSLGQGVNTEAFF. For the CDR3, the DNA is TGTGCCAGCAGTCTGGGACAGGGAGTGAACACTGAAGCTTTCTTT.

V and J are TRBV5-1 and TRBJ2-2; tentative D call: TRBD1 (5 bases). Germline-derived CDR1 and CDR2 are SGHRS and YFSETQ. This CDR3 contains 14 residues. Trimming removed 4 bases at V and 4 bases at J, with 11 bases between. CDR3 residues: CASSGALSTGELFF. The CDR3 region has the DNA TGCGCCAGCAGCGGGGCCTTGAGCACCGGGGAGCTGTTTTTT. Filled out from reference TRBV5-1 and TRBJ2-2, the complete variable domain reads KAGVTQTPRYLIKTRGQQVTLSCSPISGHRSVSWYQQTPGQGLQFLFEYFSETQRNKGNFPGRFSGRQFSNSRSEMNVSTLELGDSALYLCASSGALSTGELFFGEGSRLTVL.

This chain connects TRBV11-3 to TRBJ2-2; D gene uncertain. V was pared by 2 bases and J by 8 bases, with 9 bases between. CDR3 length equals 13 residues. In germline, CDR1 is SGHNT, CDR2 YENEEA. The CDR3 DNA follows: TGTGCCAGCAGCTTAAACTCCCTAGGGGAGCTGTTTTTT. Translation: CASSLNSLGELFF.